Shown below are 13 T cell receptor beta chains from a single sample sequenced in a study of shared clonotypes between healthy human individuals. Terminally differentiated effector memory CD45RA+ cells were excluded by CCR7 positive selection of CD45RO-negative cells. Sequenced by immunoSEQ multiplex PCR; TCRdb stores in-frame clones only, minus some. The sample includes around 550,000 clones, roughly 95% of them seen just once. The sequenced sample consisted of naive CD8+ T cells sorted from blood. The receptors come from a woman aged 25 to 39 in good health.

The chain links TRBV13 to TRBJ2-7; TRBD2 aligns across 7 bases. Trimming removed 7 bases from V and 2 bases from J; junction bases left unmatched: 8. Germline V CDR1 and CDR2: PRHDT, FYEKMQ (reference sequence). The CDR3 length is 14 residues. The DNA for the CDR3 is TGTGCCAGCAACTTCCTAGCGGCCCCCTACGAGCAGTACTTC. Encoded protein: CASNFLAAPYEQYF.

J is TRBJ1-6 and V is TRBV6-5; a weak D match, TRBD1 (6 bases). Trimming took off 7 bases at V and 10 bases at J, with 17 bases between the two ends. This CDR3 comprises 14 residues. Germline V gene data show CDR1 as MNHEY and CDR2 as SVGAGI. CDR3: CASKSDRSGSPLHF. CDR3 bases: TGTGCCAGCAAGAGCGACAGGTCGGGATCACCCCTCCACTTT.

The chain has TRBV4-1 and TRBJ1-4; D gene ambiguous. This CDR3 has 14 residues. Trimming took off 1 base at V and 7 bases at J, with 10 bases between the two ends. Germline CDR1 is MGHRA and CDR2 is YSYEKL. This CDR3 reads CASSQVRRTEKLFF. DNA for the CDR3: TGCGCCAGCAGCCAAGTCCGCAGGACTGAAAAACTGTTTTTT.

There are a few counts of this clone. This chain connects TRBV7-9 to TRBJ1-1; D is unresolved. This CDR3 has 14 residues. Germline V gene sequence: CDR1 SEHNR, CDR2 FQNEAQ (reference sequence). V was cut by 3 bases and J by 3 bases, with 11 bases left in between. This chain's CDR3 is CASSFSGGDTEAFF. The CDR3 region has the DNA TGTGCCAGCAGCTTCTCCGGCGGGGACACTGAAGCTTTCTTT.

Concerning this clone itself: This sample includes further DNA sequences coding for the same CDR3. This rearrangement joins TRBV28 to TRBJ1-1, with D possibly matching TRBD1 (6 bases). Trimming shortened V by 5 bases and J by 1 base, and 8 bases separated the two germline ends. The germline CDR1 and CDR2 sequences are MDHEN and SYDVKM. The CDR3 length is 13 residues. CDR3 DNA sequence: TGTGCCAGCAGTATGACAGGGAACACTGAAGCTTTCTTT. The encoded protein is CASSMTGNTEAFF.

The chain links TRBV5-7 to TRBJ1-4; the D gene is possibly TRBD1 (5 bases). TRBV5-7 is classed as an ORF, of uncertain function. Trimming took off 3 bases at V and 17 bases at J, with 17 bases between the two ends. The CDR3 totals 12 residues. The CDR3 loop reads CASSCGPDREFF. As DNA, the CDR3 is TGTGCCAGCAGCTGTGGCCCTGACAGAGAATTTTTT.

This clone was found once. V is TRBV5-4 and J is TRBJ2-3; 7 bases are shared with TRBD2. The CDR3 runs to 15 residues. V dropped 0 bases and J dropped 3; count of bases not matched to a gene: 4. CDR1 is SGHNT and CDR2 is YYREEE in the germline V gene (reference sequence). The CDR3 bases are TGTGCCAGCAGCTTGGGACTAGCAAAGACAGATACGCAGTATTTT. Translation: CASSLGLAKTDTQYF.

CDR3 bases: TGTGCCAGCAGCTTAGATAACCCCGGATATTTCGCCTACAATGAGCAGTTCTTC. Its translation is CASSLDNPGYFAYNEQFF. The chain carries TRBV11-2 and TRBJ2-1; D gene ambiguous. The CDR3 has 18 amino acids. V lost 0 bases and J 2 bases, leaving 17 bases between the germline ends. Germline assignment: CDR1 SGHAT and CDR2 FQNNGV.

CDR3 nucleotides: TGTGCCAGCCGAGCCGCCGGAGGACAGCTACCCTACGAGCAGTACTTC. It encodes CASRAAGGQLPYEQYF. The rearrangement links TRBV11-1 to TRBJ2-7; TRBD1 might be the D (6 bases). CDR1 and CDR2 from the germline V gene are SGHAT and FQDESV (reference sequence). CDR3 size: 16 residues. With 8 bases removed from V and 2 bases from J, the gap between germline ends came to 22 bases.

This clone was recorded only once. The gene calls are TRBV6-5 and TRBJ1-1; D ambiguous. V shed 0 bases and J shed 3 bases, with 8 bases lying between them. The CDR3 length is 14 residues. Germline CDR1 and CDR2: MNHEY and SVGAGI. CDR3: CASSYSKGDTEAFF. The CDR3 DNA sequence: TGTGCCAGCAGTTACTCAAAGGGAGACACTGAAGCTTTCTTT.

The rearrangement uses TRBV6-1 and TRBJ1-1, with D unclear. The CDR3 has 12 amino acids. Looked up from germline, CDR1 is MNHNS and CDR2 is SASEGT. With 8 bases removed from V and 4 bases from J, the gap between germline ends came to 11 bases. DNA of the CDR3: TGTGCCAGCTGCGTCTTGGGCACTGAAGCTTTCTTT. Its protein is CASCVLGTEAFF.

J is TRBJ1-5 and V is TRBV2, with TRBD1 matching over 8 bases. This CDR3 contains 18 residues. Germline V gives CDR1 SNHLY, CDR2 FYNNEI. V lost 6 bases, J lost 0 bases, and 13 bases stayed unmatched. Here the CDR3 reads CASSASDRGDPSNQPQHF. CDR3 sequence (DNA): TGTGCCAGCAGCGCATCCGACAGGGGAGACCCTAGCAATCAGCCCCAGCATTTT. The full variable domain, with the rest looked up from reference TRBV2 and TRBJ1-5, is EPEVTQTPSHQVTQMGQEVILRCVPISNHLYFYWYRQILGQKVEFLVSFYNNEISEKSEIFDDQFSVERPDGSNFTLKIRSTKLEDSAMYFCASSASDRGDPSNQPQHFGDGTRLSIL.

This chain joins TRBV7-9 and TRBJ2-5; D is tentatively TRBD1 or TRBD2 (6 bases each). V was trimmed by 1 base and J by 2 bases, leaving 8 bases between them. The CDR3 sequence is 14 residues long. Germline CDR1 and CDR2: SEHNR and FQNEAQ (reference sequence). In nucleotides, the CDR3 is TGTGCCAGCAGCTTAGGGGGGGCACAAGAGACCCAGTACTTC. Translation gives CASSLGGAQETQYF.